One T cell receptor (beta chain) is described in this entry. No cognate antigen has been identified for it. Per-nucleotide qualities are absent, and no much larger clonotype sits a single base away. The data originate from a study of identical twins (dated by TCRdb to about 2016). Turning to the overall study: The study deep-sequenced TCR alpha and beta repertoires from monozygotic twins, unrelated adults of various ages and cord blood to test whether fetal clonotypes persist. To rule out contamination, the twin experiments were replicated at different times with different library preparation protocols. Study-level results and caveats: Excess twin sharing in beta out-of-frame sequences was weaker because fewer shared sequences lowered the signal-to-noise ratio. Because the same donors could not be followed over many years, conclusions were based on cross-sectional statistical analysis. Abundant cord blood beta clonotypes carried fewer insertions; young adult naive repertoires showed a weaker similar trend, while memory repertoires showed none. Compared with coincidental sharing between unrelated individuals, an excess of low generation-probability sequences was observed among out-of-frame TCR alpha sequences shared between twins. Recombination models systematically underestimated out-of-frame TCR alpha sharing in monozygotic twins but agreed with sharing between unrelated individuals. Zero-insertion analyses could be partly confounded by invariant T cells such as MAIT and iNKT, although diverse VJ usage argued against such confounding for most clonotypes.

Every donor was a healthy Caucasian. Three pairs of female monozygotic twins, all aged 18 to 29 years, made up the twin cohort. RNA for TCR libraries was isolated from peripheral blood mononuclear cells. Library preparation used 5' RACE. For sequencing, an Illumina HiSeq 2000 was employed. Template switching introduced a universal primer binding site; the final cDNA contained a unique molecular identifier, enabling accurate counting of TCR cDNA molecules. Specific primers in the conserved constant-segment region were used to synthesize first-strand cDNA for the TCR alpha and beta chains. To control for contamination, every cDNA library carried two barcodes: a SMART-Mk sample barcode plus Illumina barcodes. Two successive PCR steps introduced TruSeq adapter sequences along with Illumina sample barcodes. Sequencing of the TCR alpha and beta cDNA libraries was done on the Illumina HiSeq platform using custom primers. As for how the authors treated the data: Unique molecular identifiers were extracted from raw reads with MiGEC, and CDR3 positions were determined with MiXCR. Recombination models were inferred per individual with the repgenHMM and IGoR tools using an EM algorithm. Shared clonotype analysis was performed with the tcR package in R, normalizing sharing by the product of cloneset sizes. To study raw recombination free of thymic and clonal selection effects, out-of-frame nonproductive sequences were analyzed. TCRdb handled the public reads itself, with Q25 trimming in fastp and clone calling in MiXCR, and kept productive beta chains. Every distinct CDR3 protein forms one entry, paired with its most common genes and DNA. The V and J calls reflect TCRdb's pipeline rather than the authors' work. For this sample the table gives around 690,000 distinct CDR3 sequences, of which approximately 22% were detected only once. The top ten clonotypes cover roughly 4% of the sample.

Trimming accounts for 4 bases at V and 5 bases at J, while the number of junction bases matched to no gene is 12. Sequences LGHDT (CDR1) and YNNKEL (CDR2) are obtained from the germline V gene (reference sequence). Its CDR3 holds 19 amino acids, cysteine through phenylalanine. The CDR3 DNA has 57 bases and is translated from base 1. The sample also formed part of further work on T cells expressing NK-cell markers. The second study, in turn, reports: Three sorted T-cell subsets (CD3+CD56+NKG2C+, CD3+CD56+NKG2C- and CD3+CD56-NKG2C+) from fewer than 10 donors had their TCR beta-chain repertoires profiled. Among the eight sequenced donors, only one was HCMV-seronegative, while the other seven were HCMV-seropositive. In several experiments an anti-gammadeltaTCR antibody was added to restrict sorting to alphabetaTCR-expressing T cells. In roughly six donors, the dominant CD3+CD56+NKG2C+ clonotypes were among the top 10 CD8+ clonotypes and accounted for about 1.0-7.0% of CD8+ T cells. Those dominant clonotypes were again the most abundant among CD3+CD56-NKG2C+ cells in a few donors, at roughly 25-60.1%. It remained unclear whether the expanded NKG2C-expressing T cell clones were specific for HCMV antigens. Randomly selected healthy volunteers, three men and five women, were used as the eight sequenced donors. To determine HCMV serostatus, a commercial ELISA kit was used to detect HCMV-specific IgG in serum. For six donors, unsorted PBMC were also used to sequence bulk peripheral blood T-cell repertoires. MIGEC handled demultiplexing of the reads and grouping by UMI, while MiTCR was used to assemble and quantify clonotypes. Only TCR cDNA sequences supported by at least two reads were kept to exclude erroneous sequences. Downstream repertoire analysis used the tcR package, and clonotypes were matched across fractions by CDR3 nucleotide sequence plus V segment. VDJmatch was used to annotate antigen specificity against VDJdb, with one amino acid substitution in CDR3 permitted.

Sequences were obtained from PBMCs. The chain is made from TRBV3-1 and TRBJ2-2, with 14 middle bases fitting TRBD2. The sequence was collected from a woman under 30 in good health. The CDR3: CASSLGAGLAGVRTGELFF. In nucleotide form, the sequence is TGTGCCAGCAGCCTCGGAGCGGGACTAGCGGGAGTTCGGACCGGGGAGCTGTTTTTT.